The present T cell receptor (beta chain) was sequenced within a study of CD8 T cells in ankylosing spondylitis (dated by TCRdb to 2017 to 2019). In terms of the full investigation: T cell receptor beta repertoires were profiled in healthy donors and ankylosing spondylitis patients so that disease-linked TCR variants could be found. The full study cohort comprised 25 or so ankylosing spondylitis patients and 85 to 120 healthy donors. Peripheral blood samples were taken, and synovial fluid was additionally collected from ankylosing spondylitis patients.

What the work shows at the level of the full study, not this receptor alone: Some motif variants had previously been reported in the synovial fluid and blood of reactive arthritis patients, which suggests shared mechanisms of disease initiation. In peripheral blood, the disease-linked clones were found at relatively low frequencies and had a CD8+ phenotype. Significant enrichment of the disease-linked clones was reported in matched synovial fluid samples from ankylosing spondylitis patients. A TCR beta motif made up of several highly homologous amino acid variants appeared to be characteristic of blood from ankylosing spondylitis patients.

The germline V gene encodes CDR1 MNHEY and CDR2 SVGEGT. There are 11 amino acids in the CDR3, from cysteine to phenylalanine inclusive. Only the CDR3 part of the read is kept: 33 bases, read in frame from the first base. V drops 7 bases and J drops 7 bases, leaving 10 bases in between. Reads for this sample came from an Illumina HiSeq 2500. Quantitative 5'-RACE with molecular barcodes was the method used to prepare the TCR beta libraries. The published analysis was carried out like this. To identify disease-linked TCR variants, a new computational method was used, one built on a probabilistic model of VDJ rearrangement. TCRdb reprocessing: public reads trimmed at Q25 with fastp, clones called with MiXCR, in-frame beta chains kept. CDR3 protein sequences are deduplicated, and each keeps its most common genes and DNA. TCRdb's processing, not the study's, gives the V and J calls here. This sample has tens of thousands of distinct CDR3 sequences in its table, and under 13% of those were observed once. The ten most abundant clones make up roughly 16% of the sample.

This clonotype was detected ten times or more. The antigen it binds to is not known. Base qualities were left out, and no much larger clone turns up one base away. The source material was blood, either unsorted or a sorted T cell fraction (not recorded which). The sequence came from a male donor with ankylosing spondylitis or in good health (not recorded which). The chain is assembled from TRBV6-2 or TRBV6-3 and TRBJ1-1, with no reliable assignment of the D segment. The sequenced DNA: TGTGCCAGCAATCAAGGCGGTGAAGCTTTCTTT. The resulting protein is CASNQGGEAFF.